This T cell receptor beta chain was sequenced in a study of blood T cell repertoires in COVID-19. The assay was immunoSEQ multiplex PCR, and TCRdb's table has in-frame clones only and misses some. Among about 50,000 clones listed, approximately 89% were seen once. The receptor comes from a woman aged 80 or over with acute or convalescent COVID-19. The specimen sequenced was peripheral blood.

The CDR3 region has the DNA TGTGCCAGCAGCCCAACGCAGGGGCGTGAAAAACTGTTTTTT. Encoded protein: CASSPTQGREKLFF. The chain joins TRBV11-2 to TRBJ1-4, with D perhaps matching TRBD1 (6 bases). The CDR3 has 14 amino acids. Germline loops: CDR1 SGHAT, CDR2 FQNNGV. V lost 5 bases, J lost 7 bases, and 14 bases lay in between.